This T cell receptor beta chain was identified in a study of T cell responses to AZD1222 COVID-19 vaccine. Study observations and caveats: Donors were mostly white British, more females; clonal diversity possibly underestimated.

Trimming pared 3 bases from V and 5 bases from J, leaving 5 bases between. The germline V gene has CDR1 MDHEN and CDR2 SYDVKM. CDR3 length: 12 residues. Pooled in the analysis were second doses at about 4 or about 12 weeks. Generated by immunoSEQ multiplex PCR, the TCRdb table keeps only in-frame clones and is missing some. The top ten hold about 1.3% of the sample, which has around 85,000 clones, under 90% seen once. Details on this clone: Its antigen remains unidentified.

The material was peripheral blood, obtained 28 days after the second AZD1222 dose. This receptor was obtained from an adult who received the AZD1222 COVID-19 vaccine. The gene calls are TRBV28 and TRBJ2-1; no clear D. CDR3 nucleotides: TGTGCCAGCAGTTTCGACGACAATGAGCAGTTCTTC. Residues: CASSFDDNEQFF.